One and the same sample provided the 31 T cell receptor beta chains below, sequenced in a study of OX40 agonist ivuxolimab in advanced cancers. Sequenced by immunoSEQ multiplex PCR; TCRdb stores in-frame clones only, minus some. The sample lists around 66,000 clones, roughly 90% seen once, with 2% to 2.5% in the top ten. The sequences come from CD4+ or CD8+ T cells sorted from blood, collected in a trial of the OX40 agonist ivuxolimab. The source of these receptors is an adult with an advanced solid tumor such as melanoma, head and neck, liver or kidney cancer.

CDR3 sequence reads: CASSIDREQYF. The DNA for the CDR3 is TGTGCCAGTAGTATAGACCGAGAGCAGTACTTC. The gene calls are TRBV19 and TRBJ2-7; D ambiguous. Trimming pared 0 bases from V and 7 bases from J, leaving 4 bases between. CDR1 and CDR2 (germline): LNHDA, SQIVND (reference sequence). The CDR3 is made up of 11 amino acids. Combining the CDR3 with reference TRBV19 and TRBJ2-7 gives the whole variable domain DGGITQSPKYLFRKEGQNVTLSCEQNLNHDAMYWYRQDPGQGLRLIYYSQIVNDFQKGDIAEGYSVSREKKESFPLTVTSAQKNPTAFYLCASSIDREQYFGPGTRLTVT.

The rearrangement links TRBV7-2 to TRBJ2-2; TRBD1 is a possible D gene (6 bases). Germline values: CDR1 SGHTA, CDR2 FQGNSA. V shed 5 bases and J shed 1 base, with 11 bases lying between them. CDR3 length equals 15 residues. CDR3 residues: CASSRWDKNTGELFF. DNA of the CDR3: TGTGCCAGCAGCCGATGGGACAAGAACACCGGGGAGCTGTTTTTT.

V gene TRBV2 combines with J gene TRBJ2-5; TRBD2 might be the D (6 bases). The CDR3 length is 18 residues. V was cut by 4 bases and J by 2 bases, with 23 bases left in between. Germline CDR1 reads SNHLY; CDR2 reads FYNNEI. CDR3 DNA: TGTGCCAGCAGTGTCGGGAGTGGTTTGAGCCGTAGGCAAGAGACCCAGTACTTC. Protein sequence: CASSVGSGLSRRQETQYF.

This chain links TRBV5-1 with TRBJ2-5; D gene ambiguous. Trimming left V 0 bases short and J 2 bases short, with 14 bases between. Germline V CDR1 and CDR2: SGHRS, YFSETQ. The CDR3 extends over 16 amino acids. CDR3 sequence reads: CASSLGPETEQETQYF. The CDR3 nucleotides are TGCGCCAGCAGCTTGGGCCCGGAGACCGAACAAGAGACCCAGTACTTC.

The chain has TRBV6-5 and TRBJ1-1; D remains unclear. The CDR3 is 15 amino acids. The germline CDR1 and CDR2 sequences are MNHEY and SVGAGI. Trimming removed 5 bases at V and 0 bases at J, with 13 bases between. In DNA, the CDR3 is TGTGCCAGCAGTATGTCGGTATGGTTGAACACTGAAGCTTTCTTT. Translating gives CASSMSVWLNTEAFF.

CDR3 protein: CASSFSGGRYQETQYF. DNA for the CDR3: TGTGCCAGCAGTTTTAGCGGGGGTCGTTACCAAGAGACCCAGTACTTC. The gene calls are TRBV27 and TRBJ2-5; 9 bases are a match to TRBD2. CDR3 length: 16 amino acids. Germline CDR1 is MNHEY and CDR2 is SMNVEV (reference sequence). The V segment lost 3 bases and the J segment 0 bases; nucleotides outside the gene matches: 5.

J is TRBJ1-1 and V is TRBV18; D not certain. The CDR3 has 16 amino acids. Trimming removed 0 bases at V and 1 base at J, with 12 bases between. CDR1 and CDR2 (germline): KGHSH, LQKENI. CDR3 amino acids: CASSPPNLGENTEAFF. Written as DNA, the CDR3 is TGTGCCAGCTCACCACCGAATCTTGGGGAGAACACTGAAGCTTTCTTT.

This sequence joins TRBV19 and TRBJ2-1; D perhaps matches TRBD2 (5 bases). Germline CDR1 LNHDA, CDR2 SQIVND (reference sequence). This CDR3 spans 16 amino acids. V lost 6 bases, J lost 2 bases, and 17 bases lay in between. This CDR3 reads CASRRAAGTAYNEQFF. Here the CDR3 DNA reads TGTGCCAGTAGGAGGGCGGCTGGAACAGCCTACAATGAGCAGTTCTTC.

This clone turned up a few times. This chain joins TRBV9 and TRBJ2-1; D is unclear. The CDR3 extends over 14 amino acids. The germline V gene encodes CDR1 SGDLS and CDR2 YYNGEE. The germline V and J ends were trimmed by 0 bases and 5 bases, with 9 bases remaining between them. The CDR3 spells CASSVVSVNNEQFF. The DNA for the CDR3 is TGTGCCAGCAGCGTAGTGTCTGTCAACAATGAGCAGTTCTTC.

The J gene is TRBJ1-5, the V gene TRBV6-1, with D hard to call. Germline lookup yields CDR1 MNHNS and CDR2 SASEGT. This CDR3 has 14 amino acids. V was pared by 3 bases and J by 7 bases, with 13 bases between. CDR3 residues: CASSERAPGQPQHF. Here the CDR3 DNA reads TGTGCCAGCAGTGAGCGGGCCCCGGGACAGCCCCAGCATTTT.

The rearrangement links TRBV30 to TRBJ1-3; no clear D. With 0 bases removed from V and 2 bases from J, the gap between germline ends came to 8 bases. The CDR3 contains 14 residues. Germline V gene lookup returns CDR1 GTSNPN and CDR2 SVGIG (reference sequence). This CDR3 is CAWSVLGTGNTIYF. CDR3 sequence (DNA): TGTGCCTGGAGTGTGCTGGGCACTGGAAACACCATATATTTT.

The chain links TRBV5-1 to TRBJ2-3; weak D call: TRBD1 (5 bases). The CDR3 has 13 amino acids. Deletions cut 2 bases from V and 2 bases from J, with 6 bases between. Germline V lookup: CDR1 SGHRS, CDR2 YFSETQ. CDR3 DNA: TGCGCCAGCAGCTTCAGGGACACAGATACGCAGTATTTT. It specifies CASSFRDTDTQYF.

The chain uses TRBV30 and TRBJ2-3, with TRBD1 as a possible D gene (6 bases). The germline V and J ends were trimmed by 5 bases and 5 bases, with 11 bases remaining between them. The CDR3 sequence is 12 residues long. Germline assignment: CDR1 GTSNPN and CDR2 SVGIG (reference sequence). The CDR3 DNA sequence: TGTGCCTGGTCCACAGGGCTAGATACGCAGTATTTT. Translation gives CAWSTGLDTQYF.

The V gene is TRBV28, the J gene TRBJ1-5, with D possibly matching TRBD1 (6 bases). The CDR3 sequence is 21 residues long. V dropped 7 bases and J dropped 2 bases, with 33 bases sitting between them. Germline lookup yields CDR1 MDHEN and CDR2 SYDVKM. CDR3 coding DNA: TGTGCCAGCACTAAATCCCGGAGGTCCGGGAGTTGGGGGCAAGGCAATCAGCCCCAGCATTTT. This sequence encodes CASTKSRRSGSWGQGNQPQHF.

The rearrangement links TRBV11-2 to TRBJ1-1; D gene uncertain. The germline V and J ends were trimmed by 5 bases and 1 base, with 11 bases remaining between them. CDR1 is SGHAT and CDR2 is FQNNGV in the germline V gene. The CDR3 has 14 residues. The CDR3 bases are TGTGCCAGCAGCCTGAGGGCCTCGAACACTGAAGCTTTCTTT. It is translated as CASSLRASNTEAFF. The entire variable domain, with the rest obtained from reference TRBV11-2 and TRBJ1-1, is as follows: EAGVAQSPRYKIIEKRQSVAFWCNPISGHATLYWYQQILGQGPKLLIQFQNNGVVDDSQLPKDRFSAERLKGVDSTLKIQPAKLEDSAVYLCASSLRASNTEAFFGQGTRLTVV.

The CDR3 is CASSLSTRPLEEQYF. In DNA, the CDR3 is TGTGCCAGCAGCTTATCCACTAGGCCCTTAGAGGAGCAGTACTTC. The chain employs TRBV5-6 and TRBJ2-7, with D perhaps TRBD2 (5 bases). With 2 bases removed from V and 7 bases from J, the gap between germline ends came to 19 bases. This CDR3 is built from 15 residues. CDR1 is SGHDT, CDR2 YYEEEE, per germline. The variable domain in full, completed from reference TRBV5-6 and TRBJ2-7, reads DAGVTQSPTHLIKTRGQQVTLRCSPKSGHDTVSWYQQALGQGPQFIFQYYEEEERQRGNFPDRFSGHQFPNYSSELNVNALLLGDSALYLCASSLSTRPLEEQYFGPGTRLTVT.

J is TRBJ2-5 and V is TRBV4-1; the match to TRBD2 covers 7 bases. This CDR3 is 17 amino acids long. Germline V gene lookup returns CDR1 MGHRA and CDR2 YSYEKL. Losses at the gene ends were 0 bases for V and 3 bases for J; bases not matched to a gene: 10. CDR3 sequence reads: CASSQDGLAANKETQYF. The CDR3 coding sequence is TGCGCCAGCAGCCAAGATGGGCTAGCGGCGAATAAAGAGACCCAGTACTTC.

V usage is TRBV6-1 and J usage is TRBJ1-2, with D maybe TRBD1 (6 bases). Deletions cut 0 bases from V and 3 bases from J, with 11 bases between. Germline V gene data show CDR1 as MNHNS and CDR2 as SASEGT. CDR3 length: 15 amino acids. The CDR3 sequence is CASSEASQGYYGYTF. CDR3 DNA sequence: TGTGCCAGCAGTGAAGCTAGCCAGGGGTACTATGGCTACACCTTC.

CDR3 DNA sequence: TGTGCCAGCAGTTTGGACAGCCCGGGGACCCAGTACTTC. As protein: CASSLDSPGTQYF. The chain employs TRBV28 and TRBJ2-5; possibly TRBD1 for D (6 bases). The CDR3 runs 13 residues. Per the germline V gene, CDR1 is MDHEN and CDR2 is SYDVKM. Trimming removed 3 bases at V and 7 bases at J, with 12 bases between.

The chain has TRBV6-6 and TRBJ1-1; D possibly corresponds to TRBD1 (5 bases). There are 15 residues in the CDR3. V dropped 6 bases and J dropped 2 bases, with 16 bases sitting between them. Germline values: CDR1 MNHNY, CDR2 SVGAGI (reference sequence). The CDR3 spells CASSYMDTINTEAFF. The CDR3 coding sequence is TGTGCCAGCAGCTACATGGACACGATCAACACTGAAGCTTTCTTT.

A single count supports this clone. The chain combines TRBV5-4 with TRBJ2-1; 8 positions agree with TRBD2. Germline V gene sequence: CDR1 SGHNT, CDR2 YYREEE (reference sequence). This CDR3 is built from 15 residues. J gave up 4 bases and V 0 bases, and 3 bases lay outside the gene matches. The chain's CDR3 is CASSLASGSYNEQFF. DNA of the CDR3: TGTGCCAGCAGCTTGGCCAGCGGGAGTTACAATGAGCAGTTCTTC.

The gene calls are TRBV10-3 and TRBJ2-3; tentative D call: TRBD2 (7 bases). Germline values: CDR1 ENHRY, CDR2 SYGVKD. V was shortened by 10 bases and J by 1 base, with 18 bases between the two germline ends. The CDR3 spans 15 residues. This CDR3 reads CATDRGEGGTDTQYF. The CDR3 DNA sequence: TGTGCCACCGATAGGGGGGAGGGGGGCACAGATACGCAGTATTTT.

This clone occurred a few times. The chain is built from TRBV7-8 and TRBJ2-7, with TRBD2 matching 8 bases. Germline CDR1 reads SGHVS; CDR2 reads FQNEAQ. Germline trimming cut 0 bases from V and 0 bases from J; bases unmatched to any gene: 7. This CDR3 comprises 17 residues. CDR3 nucleotide sequence: TGTGCCAGCAGCTTAGCTCTTACGGGAGGGCTCTCCTACGAGCAGTACTTC. Translated, it gives CASSLALTGGLSYEQYF.

This clone was counted only a few times. The CDR3 loop is CASTPGVAPRETQYF. CDR3 nucleotide sequence: TGTGCCAGCACCCCGGGAGTAGCCCCCCGAGAGACCCAGTACTTC. The chain recombines TRBV5-5 with TRBJ2-5, with a weak D call TRBD2 (6 bases). Per germline, CDR1 SGHKS and CDR2 YYEKEE (reference sequence). This CDR3 contains 15 residues. The germline V and J ends were trimmed by 6 bases and 4 bases, with 19 bases remaining between them.

In this sample, this clone turned up a few times. The CDR3 loop reads CSVVRGNTEAFF. The CDR3 bases are TGCAGCGTTGTAAGGGGGAACACTGAAGCTTTCTTT. The chain recombines TRBV29-1 with TRBJ1-1, with a weak D call TRBD1 (5 bases). Germline-derived CDR1 and CDR2 are SQVTM and ANQGSEA. Trimming left V 4 bases short and J 1 base short, with 7 bases between. The CDR3 covers 12 residues.

The V and J genes are TRBV6-6 and TRBJ1-5, with D perhaps matching TRBD1 (5 bases). The CDR3 extends over 16 amino acids. V was shortened by 5 bases and J by 3 bases, with 17 bases between the two germline ends. The germline V gene has CDR1 MNHNY and CDR2 SVGAGI (reference sequence). The CDR3: CASSGARPTNNQPQHF. CDR3 DNA sequence: TGTGCCAGCAGTGGGGCCAGGCCCACCAACAATCAGCCCCAGCATTTT.

The chain uses TRBV28 and TRBJ1-3; D is perhaps TRBD1 (5 bases). Germline CDR1 MDHEN, CDR2 SYDVKM. V shed 6 bases and J shed 0 bases, with 12 bases lying between them. There are 15 residues in the CDR3. CDR3 DNA: TGTGCCAGCAGGCCTACAGGACGCTCTGGAAACACCATATATTTT. Residues: CASRPTGRSGNTIYF.

The rearrangement uses TRBV7-2 and TRBJ1-3; D is ambiguous. In germline, CDR1 is SGHTA, CDR2 FQGNSA. V was shortened by 1 base and J by 3 bases, with 4 bases between the two germline ends. The CDR3 extends over 13 amino acids. The CDR3 is CASSLGHGNTIYF. In DNA form, the CDR3 reads TGTGCCAGCAGCTTAGGTCATGGAAACACCATATATTTT.

The chain combines TRBV5-4 with TRBJ2-6; 7 nucleotides match TRBD1. The CDR3 consists of 15 residues. The V gene's germline CDR1 is SGHNT and CDR2 YYREEE (reference sequence). Trimming cost V 3 bases and J 2 bases; bases outside gene matches: 2. This CDR3 is CASSSTGAGANVLTF. CDR3 nucleotide sequence: TGTGCCAGCAGCTCCACAGGGGCTGGGGCCAACGTCCTGACTTTC. Based on the CDR3 plus reference TRBV5-4 and TRBJ2-6, the full variable domain is ETGVTQSPTHLIKTRGQQVTLRCSSQSGHNTVSWYQQALGQGPQFIFQYYREEENGRGNFPPRFSGLQFPNYSSELNVNALELDDSALYLCASSSTGAGANVLTFGAGSRLTVL.

The rearrangement joins TRBV28 to TRBJ2-1; D is ambiguous. The length of the CDR3 is 12 residues. V was pared by 5 bases and J by 5 bases, with 7 bases between. CDR1 and CDR2 (germline): MDHEN, SYDVKM. CDR3 loop: CASSRWNNEQFF. For the CDR3, the DNA is TGTGCCAGCAGTCGGTGGAACAATGAGCAGTTCTTC.

This chain links TRBV11-2 with TRBJ2-7; maybe TRBD2 (6 bases). The CDR3 has 14 amino acids. Germline V gene sequence: CDR1 SGHAT, CDR2 FQNNGV. Trimming shortened V by 5 bases and J by 3 bases, and 14 bases separated the two germline ends. For the CDR3, the DNA is TGTGCCAGCAGCCTCACCGGGGGAGACTACGAGCAGTACTTC. Translating gives CASSLTGGDYEQYF.